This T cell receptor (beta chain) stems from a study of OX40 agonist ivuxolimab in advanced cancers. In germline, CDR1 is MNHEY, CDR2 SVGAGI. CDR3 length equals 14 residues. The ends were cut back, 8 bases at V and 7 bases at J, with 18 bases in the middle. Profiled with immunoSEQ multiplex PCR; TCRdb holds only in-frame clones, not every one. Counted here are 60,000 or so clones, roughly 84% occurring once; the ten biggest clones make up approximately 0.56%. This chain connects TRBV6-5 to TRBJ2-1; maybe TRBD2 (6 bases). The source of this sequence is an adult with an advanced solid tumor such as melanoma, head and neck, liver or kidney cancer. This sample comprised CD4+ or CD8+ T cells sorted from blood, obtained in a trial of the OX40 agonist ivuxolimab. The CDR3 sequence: CASSGGTAPNEQFF. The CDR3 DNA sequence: TGTGCCAGCTCCGGCGGGACGGCTCCGAATGAGCAGTTCTTC.